This T cell receptor (beta chain) was obtained from a study of blood T cell repertoires in COVID-19. Study-level information: Both acute and convalescent COVID-19 samples were obtained from the United States, Italy and Spain. T cells, B-cell-depleted T cells, or PBMCs supplied cDNA or gDNA.

In the authors' methods: Reference gene primer amplification gave estimated nucleated cell counts. Assay used: immunoSEQ multiplex PCR; TCRdb lists only in-frame clones, some missing. That table is the source of V, J and clone size, and D and trimming were worked out from the DNA. The sample lists approximately 210,000 clones, approximately 82% occurring once. This sequence originates from a woman at least 80 years old with acute or convalescent COVID-19. The source material was peripheral blood.

DNA of the CDR3: TGTGCCAGCACCCCCACGGCTAGAGGTGGCTACACCTTC. It encodes CASTPTARGGYTF. The chain recombines TRBV12-3 or TRBV12-4 with TRBJ1-2; D uncertain. The V gene lost 7 bases and the J gene lost 7 bases, with 16 bases spanning the gap. CDR3 length equals 13 residues.